The following is a TCR beta chain sequence with its context. The target antigen is unknown. TCRdb's copy holds only in-frame clones and misses some; the assay was immunoSEQ multiplex PCR. The sample includes tens of thousands of clones, roughly 75% of them seen just once. Germline V CDR1 and CDR2: LGHDT, YNNKEL (reference sequence). The CDR3 consists of 14 residues. Trimming removed 1 base at V and 10 bases at J, with 11 bases between. Antigen-specific CD4+ T cells were expanded (with viral peptide pools) by the ViraFEST assay ahead of sequencing. The authors isolated CD4+ T cells after around nine days of culture. Nucleocapsid antibodies were negative in the vaccine recipients, who had never had SARS-CoV-2 infection. This sample stems from a study of vaccination effects on CD4 cells after COVID-19. Study-level results: Small numbers of convalescent patients limited the study. It also lacked early post-infection timepoints.

This chain uses TRBV3-1 (or the pseudogene TRBV3-2) with TRBJ1-6; D remains unclear. Here the sequenced sample was CD4+ T cells from PBMCs cultured with HCoV-OC43 spike peptides, taken before COVID-19 vaccination. As for subset: HCoV-OC43 spike overlapping peptide pool stimulation. This receptor was identified in a human donor who received a COVID-19 vaccine. Here the CDR3 reads CASSQVQASSPLHF. In DNA, the CDR3 is TGTGCCAGCAGCCAAGTTCAGGCGAGCTCACCCCTCCACTTT.